Each of the 18 T cell receptor beta chains below was sequenced from the same sample in a study of T cell changes during pregnancy in multiple sclerosis. TCRdb's copy holds only in-frame clones and misses some; the assay was immunoSEQ multiplex PCR. Counted here are about 38,000 clones, about 91% occurring once; the ten biggest clones make up about 12%. The material was CD8+ T cells from peripheral blood mononuclear cells, obtained after pregnancy. The source is a female donor with multiple sclerosis, enrolled in a pregnancy study.

As DNA, the CDR3 is TGTGCCAGCAGTTTATCCCACCTCGGCCGGGACAGGGGACCTTCTAATGAAAAACTGTTTTTT. It encodes CASSLSHLGRDRGPSNEKLFF. The chain is built from TRBV28 and TRBJ1-4, with 10 nucleotides matching TRBD1. CDR1 and CDR2 (germline): MDHEN, SYDVKM. Trimming cost V 1 base and J 3 bases; bases outside gene matches: 17. This CDR3 spans 21 amino acids.

V and J are TRBV7-9 and TRBJ1-1; D gene unclear. Germline CDR1 reads SEHNR; CDR2 reads FQNEAQ (reference sequence). V lost 1 base to trimming and J lost 7 bases, with 13 bases between them. The CDR3 consists of 14 residues. CDR3 nucleotide sequence: TGTGCCAGCAGCTTAGGGGGAGGAACACTTGAAGCTTTCTTT. It specifies CASSLGGGTLEAFF. The full variable domain, in which reference TRBV7-9 and TRBJ1-1 provide the parts outside the CDR3, is DTGVSQNPRHKITKRGQNVTFRCDPISEHNRLYWYRQTLGQGPEFLTYFQNEAQLEKSRLLSDRFSAERPKGSFSTLEIQRTEQGDSAMYLCASSLGGGTLEAFFGQGTRLTVV.

This clone was detected only once. The V and J genes are TRBV27 and TRBJ1-5; TRBD1 aligns across 8 bases. Trimming took 5 bases from V and 7 from J; bases not matched to a gene: 13. The germline CDR1 and CDR2 sequences are MNHEY and SMNVEV (reference sequence). CDR3 length: 16 residues. The CDR3 loop reads CASSPSRDRLGQPQHF. In nucleotides, the CDR3 is TGTGCCAGCAGTCCGTCCCGGGACAGGCTTGGGCAGCCCCAGCATTTT.

This clone was seen only once. The chain has TRBV2 and TRBJ2-3, with 11 positions matching TRBD1. Looked up from germline, CDR1 is SNHLY and CDR2 is FYNNEI. CDR3 length equals 16 residues. V lost 4 bases to trimming and J lost 3 bases; unmatched junction nucleotides: 6. CDR3: CASSGPGTGGTDTQYF. The CDR3 coding sequence is TGTGCCAGCAGTGGCCCCGGGACAGGGGGAACAGATACGCAGTATTTT.

V is TRBV5-6 and J is TRBJ2-3; TRBD1 might be the D (6 bases). The CDR3 spans 14 residues. V was cut by 2 bases and J by 1 base, with 8 bases left in between. Germline CDR1 is SGHDT and CDR2 is YYEEEE. CDR3 sequence: CASSFSGGTDTQYF. CDR3 DNA: TGTGCCAGCAGCTTTTCAGGGGGCACAGATACGCAGTATTTT.

The chain joins TRBV5-1 to TRBJ2-7, with TRBD2 matching 8 bases. The germline V gene encodes CDR1 SGHRS and CDR2 YFSETQ. Trimming removed 2 bases from V and 3 bases from J; junction bases left unmatched: 7. The CDR3 consists of 15 residues. CDR3 in DNA: TGCGCCAGCAGCTTCCTTACTAGCGGAGACTACGAGCAGTACTTC. Translation: CASSFLTSGDYEQYF.

The chain links TRBV5-1 to TRBJ1-2; unclear D gene. There are 14 residues in the CDR3. Trimming removed 0 bases from V and 3 bases from J, with 9 bases in between. CDR1 and CDR2 (germline): SGHRS, YFSETQ. CDR3 residues: CASSLAYSDYGYTF. The DNA of the CDR3 is TGCGCCAGCAGCTTGGCGTACTCGGACTATGGCTACACCTTC.

This chain links TRBV18 with TRBJ1-2, with TRBD1 matching 7 bases. Trimming took 3 bases from V and 7 from J; bases not matched to a gene: 11. Germline V gene data show CDR1 as KGHSH and CDR2 as LQKENI. The length of the CDR3 is 15 residues. This chain's CDR3 is CASSPPGQRSGGYTF. CDR3 DNA sequence: TGTGCCAGCTCACCGCCGGGACAGCGGTCGGGTGGCTACACCTTC.

The chain recombines TRBV6-5 with TRBJ2-1; 7 bases are a match to TRBD1. The trim removed 5 bases at V and 4 bases at J, leaving 2 bases unmatched. Germline V CDR1 and CDR2: MNHEY, SVGAGI. CDR3 length: 13 residues. CDR3 sequence (DNA): TGTGCCAGCAGTGGGACAGTTTACAATGAGCAGTTCTTC. Translation gives CASSGTVYNEQFF.

This clone was recorded once. This chain links TRBV15 with TRBJ2-3; TRBD2 is a possible D gene (5 bases). This CDR3 is built from 15 residues. V lost 6 bases, J lost 0 bases, and 13 bases lay in between. The germline V gene has CDR1 LNHNV and CDR2 YYDKDF (reference sequence). The CDR3 DNA is TGTGCCACCAGACGGACTTCTCCTAGCACAGATACGCAGTATTTT. Protein product: CATRRTSPSTDTQYF.

As DNA, the CDR3 is TGCGCCAGCAGCTTGGGTGGGACAGGGCGGGGTACTGAAGCTTTCTTT. It translates to CASSLGGTGRGTEAFF. V usage is TRBV5-1 and J usage is TRBJ1-1, with 9 bases lining up with TRBD1. The junction had 8 bases not matched to a gene; V was cut back by 0 bases and J by 5 bases. The CDR3 runs to 16 residues. Germline CDR1 SGHRS, CDR2 YFSETQ. Full variable domain (outside the CDR3, taken from reference TRBV5-1 and TRBJ1-1): KAGVTQTPRYLIKTRGQQVTLSCSPISGHRSVSWYQQTPGQGLQFLFEYFSETQRNKGNFPGRFSGRQFSNSRSEMNVSTLELGDSALYLCASSLGGTGRGTEAFFGQGTRLTVV.

The chain joins TRBV5-6 to TRBJ2-2; TRBD2 aligns across 15 bases. Germline V gene sequence: CDR1 SGHDT, CDR2 YYEEEE. Germline trimming cut 4 bases from V and 4 bases from J; bases unmatched to any gene: 5. The CDR3 is 17 amino acids. The CDR3 coding sequence is TGTGCCAGCAGCCCCTGGACTAGCGGGGGGGCCACCGGGGAGCTGTTTTTT. Its protein is CASSPWTSGGATGELFF. The whole variable domain, remainder taken from reference TRBV5-6 and TRBJ2-2, is DAGVTQSPTHLIKTRGQQVTLRCSPKSGHDTVSWYQQALGQGPQFIFQYYEEEERQRGNFPDRFSGHQFPNYSSELNVNALLLGDSALYLCASSPWTSGGATGELFFGEGSRLTVL.

Only a few counts were recorded for this clone. The chain carries TRBV18 and TRBJ2-7, with TRBD1 matching over 8 bases. The CDR3 spans 15 residues. Per the germline V gene, CDR1 is KGHSH and CDR2 is LQKENI. The junction had 4 bases not matched to a gene; V was cut back by 0 bases and J by 3 bases. The CDR3 here is CASSPPSQGDYEQYF. DNA for the CDR3: TGTGCCAGCTCACCACCGTCACAGGGGGACTACGAGCAGTACTTC.

V gene TRBV25-1 combines with J gene TRBJ2-3; weak D call: TRBD2 (5 bases). Germline V gives CDR1 MGHDK, CDR2 SYGVNS. This CDR3 has 13 residues. Trimming shortened V by 7 bases and J by 2 bases, and 10 bases separated the two germline ends. CDR3 amino acids: CASTKLVTDTQYF. The CDR3 nucleotides read TGTGCCAGCACCAAACTAGTCACAGATACGCAGTATTTT. Combining the CDR3 with reference TRBV25-1 and TRBJ2-3 gives the whole variable domain EADIYQTPRYLVIGTGKKITLECSQTMGHDKMYWYQQDPGMELHLIHYSYGVNSTEKGDLSSESTVSRIRTEHFPLTLESARPSHTSQYLCASTKLVTDTQYFGPGTRLTVL.

V gene TRBV4-1 combines with J gene TRBJ2-7; 10 nucleotides line up with TRBD2. V trimming: 5 bases; J trimming: 3 bases; junction bases outside the gene matches: 10. CDR1 is MGHRA and CDR2 is YSYEKL in the germline V gene. The CDR3 sequence is 16 residues long. CDR3 region: CASSWVAGGTGYEQYF. CDR3 nucleotide sequence: TGCGCCAGCAGCTGGGTAGCGGGAGGAACGGGCTACGAGCAGTACTTC.

The chain joins TRBV7-9 to TRBJ1-3; 7 positions match TRBD1. CDR1 is SEHNR and CDR2 is FQNEAQ in the germline V gene (reference sequence). This CDR3 contains 14 residues. After removal of 4 bases from V and 2 bases from J, the junction contained 2 bases not matched to a gene. This chain's CDR3 is CASSSQGTGNTIYF. The CDR3 DNA is TGTGCCAGCAGCTCACAGGGGACTGGAAACACCATATATTTT.

This clone appeared a few times. V is TRBV6-1 and J is TRBJ1-1, with D perhaps matching TRBD1 (6 bases). Germline values: CDR1 MNHNS, CDR2 SASEGT. With 7 bases removed from V and 6 bases from J, the gap between germline ends came to 21 bases. CDR3 length equals 15 residues. CDR3 coding DNA: TGTGCCAGCACTACCTGGGGGGGCGCAGGCTCTGAAGCTTTCTTT. This sequence encodes CASTTWGGAGSEAFF.

J is TRBJ2-3 and V is TRBV7-9; maybe TRBD1 (6 bases). The V end lost 6 bases, the J end lost 5 bases, and 15 bases lay between the germline ends. Germline CDR1 reads SEHNR; CDR2 reads FQNEAQ (reference sequence). The CDR3 length is 14 residues. The CDR3 DNA reads TGTGCCAGCAGATTCCGGGACAACAGAGATACGCAGTATTTT. It yields the protein CASRFRDNRDTQYF.